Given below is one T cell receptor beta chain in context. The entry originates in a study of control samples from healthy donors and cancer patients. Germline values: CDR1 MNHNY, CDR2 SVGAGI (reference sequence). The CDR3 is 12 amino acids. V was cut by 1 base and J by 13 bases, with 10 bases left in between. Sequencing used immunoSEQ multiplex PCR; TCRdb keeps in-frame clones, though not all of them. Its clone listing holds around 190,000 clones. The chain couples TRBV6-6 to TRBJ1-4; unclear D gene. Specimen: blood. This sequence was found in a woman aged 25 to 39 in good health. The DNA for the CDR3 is TGTGCCAGCAGTTACTTGTTAGATGGACTGTTTTTT. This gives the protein CASSYLLDGLFF.